This paragraph reports one TCR beta chain. The antigen is unknown. The PCR was carried out with 60 Vbeta primers and 13 Jbeta primers. Per the authors' pipeline: The authors later counted about 80 million unique TCR beta chains, some 11 million of them shared. The assay was immunoSEQ multiplex PCR, and TCRdb's table has in-frame clones only and misses some. The DNA was the basis for D and trimming; V, J and clone size are from that table. The sample has about 83,000 clones, roughly 79% seen once. The sample belongs to a study of cytomegalovirus exposure and HLA in healthy donors. Points from the study as a whole: When the data were analyzed later, several of the most significant clusters appeared to be linked to common viral pathogens. Cytomegalovirus association was assigned to over 150 TCR beta chains. V- and J-gene trimming of TCR beta was linked (in a later analysis) to a missense DCLRE1C variant.

V shed 5 bases, J shed 14 bases, and the junction held 12 bases outside the gene matches. There are 13 residues in the CDR3. CDR1 SGHTA and CDR2 FQGNSA come from the germline V gene. The sequence was collected from a woman aged 25 to 39 in good health and CMV-seronegative. J is TRBJ2-5 and V is TRBV7-2; TRBD2 aligns across 9 bases. The specimen sequenced was PBMCs. CDR3 in amino acids: CASSPQAGGGCYF. In DNA, the CDR3 is TGTGCCAGCAGCCCCCAGGCGGGGGGGGGTTGTTACTTC. Combining the CDR3 with reference TRBV7-2 and TRBJ2-5 gives the whole variable domain GAGVSQSPSNKVTEKGKDVELRCDPISGHTALYWYRQSLGQGLEFLIYFQGNSAPDKSGLPSDRFSAERTGGSVSTLTIQRTQQEDSAVYLCASSPQAGGGCYFGPGTRLLVL.